This T cell receptor beta chain derives from a study of blood T cell repertoires in COVID-19. Whole-study context: From T cells, B-cell-depleted T cells, or PBMCs came the material, which was cDNA or gDNA.

Germline CDR1 is KGHSH and CDR2 is LQKENI. The CDR3 is 16 amino acids. V dropped 3 bases and J dropped 2 bases, with 14 bases sitting between them. Original handling: From reference gene primer amplification, estimates of nucleated cell counts were derived. This table comes from immunoSEQ multiplex PCR, and its TCRdb copy is limited to in-frame clones, with some not included. V and J calls and clone size follow that table, whereas D and trimming were derived from the DNA. Counted here are about 100,000 clones, roughly 92% occurring once; the ten biggest clones make up over 5.5%. The receptor was isolated from a man in his forties or fifties with active COVID-19. The chain links TRBV18 to TRBJ2-1, with D maybe TRBD2 (5 bases). Sequencing input: peripheral blood. The CDR3, as DNA: TGTGCCAGCTCACCGGGTCGGGGTATCACCTACAATGAGCAGTTCTTC. Its protein is CASSPGRGITYNEQFF.